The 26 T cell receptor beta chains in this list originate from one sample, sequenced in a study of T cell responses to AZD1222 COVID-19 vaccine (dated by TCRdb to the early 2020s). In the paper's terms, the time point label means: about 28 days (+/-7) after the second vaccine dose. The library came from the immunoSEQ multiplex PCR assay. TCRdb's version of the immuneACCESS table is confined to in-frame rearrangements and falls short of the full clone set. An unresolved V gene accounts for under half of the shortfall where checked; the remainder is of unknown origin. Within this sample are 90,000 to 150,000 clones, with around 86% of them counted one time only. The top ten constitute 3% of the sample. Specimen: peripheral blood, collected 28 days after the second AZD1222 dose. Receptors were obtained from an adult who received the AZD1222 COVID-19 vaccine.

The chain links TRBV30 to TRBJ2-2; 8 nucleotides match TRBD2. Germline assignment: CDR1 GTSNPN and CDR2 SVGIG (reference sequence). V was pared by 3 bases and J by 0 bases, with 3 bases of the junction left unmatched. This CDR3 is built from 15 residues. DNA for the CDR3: TGTGCCTGGAGAGGAGCGGGGGCGAACACCGGGGAGCTGTTTTTT. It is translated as CAWRGAGANTGELFF.

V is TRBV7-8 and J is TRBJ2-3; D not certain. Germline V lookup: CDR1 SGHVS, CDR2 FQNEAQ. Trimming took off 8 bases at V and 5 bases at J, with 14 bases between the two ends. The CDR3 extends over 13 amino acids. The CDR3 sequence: CASWAPWGDTQYF. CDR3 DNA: TGTGCCAGCTGGGCCCCCTGGGGAGATACGCAGTATTTT.

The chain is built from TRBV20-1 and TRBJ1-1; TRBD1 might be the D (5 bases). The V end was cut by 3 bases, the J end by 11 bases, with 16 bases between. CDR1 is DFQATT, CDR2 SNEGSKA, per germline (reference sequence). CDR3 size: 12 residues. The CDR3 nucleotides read TGCAGTGCTAGTGGCCGGAGCCGGGGGGCTTTCTTT. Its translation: CSASGRSRGAFF.

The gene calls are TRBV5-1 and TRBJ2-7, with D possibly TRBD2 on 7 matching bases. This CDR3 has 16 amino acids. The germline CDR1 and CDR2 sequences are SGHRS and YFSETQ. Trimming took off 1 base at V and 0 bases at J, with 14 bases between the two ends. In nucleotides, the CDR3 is TGCGCCAGCAGCTTGAGGGAGGGGGGATACTCCTACGAGCAGTACTTC. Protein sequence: CASSLREGGYSYEQYF.

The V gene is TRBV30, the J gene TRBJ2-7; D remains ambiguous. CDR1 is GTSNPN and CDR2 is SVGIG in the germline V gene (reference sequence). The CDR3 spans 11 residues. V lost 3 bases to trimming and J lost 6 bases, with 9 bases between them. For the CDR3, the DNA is TGTGCCTGGAGATCGGCCGTCGAGCAGTACTTC. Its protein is CAWRSAVEQYF.

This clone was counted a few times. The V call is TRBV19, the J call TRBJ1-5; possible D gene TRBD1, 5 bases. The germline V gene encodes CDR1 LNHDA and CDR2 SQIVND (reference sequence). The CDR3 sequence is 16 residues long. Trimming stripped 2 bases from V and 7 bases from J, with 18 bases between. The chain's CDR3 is CASSISDSQSRQPQHF. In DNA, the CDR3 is TGTGCCAGTAGTATATCCGACAGCCAGTCACGGCAGCCCCAGCATTTT.

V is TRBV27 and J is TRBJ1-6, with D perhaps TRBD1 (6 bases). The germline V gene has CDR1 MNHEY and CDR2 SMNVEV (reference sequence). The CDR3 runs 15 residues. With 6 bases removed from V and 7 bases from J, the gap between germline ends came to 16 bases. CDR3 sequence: CASRLGRRGNSPLHF. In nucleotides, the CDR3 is TGTGCCAGCAGACTTGGGCGCAGGGGAAATTCACCCCTCCACTTT.

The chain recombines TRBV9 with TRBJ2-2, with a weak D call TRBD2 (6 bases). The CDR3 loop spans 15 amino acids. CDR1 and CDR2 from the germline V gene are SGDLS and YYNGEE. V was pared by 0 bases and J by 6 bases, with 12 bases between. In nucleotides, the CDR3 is TGTGCCAGCAGCGTAGCTCCCTGGGGGGCCGGGGAGCTGTTTTTT. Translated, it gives CASSVAPWGAGELFF.

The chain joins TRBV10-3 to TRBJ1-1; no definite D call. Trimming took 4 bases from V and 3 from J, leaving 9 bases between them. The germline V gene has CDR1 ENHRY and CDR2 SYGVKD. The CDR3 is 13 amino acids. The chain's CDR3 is CAISGKGYTEAFF. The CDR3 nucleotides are TGTGCCATCAGTGGAAAGGGCTACACTGAAGCTTTCTTT.

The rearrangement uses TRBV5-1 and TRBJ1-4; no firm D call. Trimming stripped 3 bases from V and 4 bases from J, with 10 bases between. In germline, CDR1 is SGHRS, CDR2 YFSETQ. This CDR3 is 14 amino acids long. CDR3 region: CASSSKLFNEKLFF. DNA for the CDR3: TGCGCCAGCAGCTCGAAGCTCTTTAATGAAAAACTGTTTTTT.

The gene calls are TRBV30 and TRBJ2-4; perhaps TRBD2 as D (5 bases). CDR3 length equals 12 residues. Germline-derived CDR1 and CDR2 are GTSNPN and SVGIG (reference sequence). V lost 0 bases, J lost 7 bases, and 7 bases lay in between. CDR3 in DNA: TGTGCCTGGAGTGTACTAGGGAACATTCAGTACTTC. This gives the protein CAWSVLGNIQYF.

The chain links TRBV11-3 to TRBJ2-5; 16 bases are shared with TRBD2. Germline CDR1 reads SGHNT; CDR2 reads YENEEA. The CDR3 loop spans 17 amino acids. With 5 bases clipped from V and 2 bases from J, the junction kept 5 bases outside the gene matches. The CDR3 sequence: CASSPPGLAGGQETQYF. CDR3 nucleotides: TGTGCCAGCAGCCCACCGGGACTAGCGGGGGGGCAAGAGACCCAGTACTTC.

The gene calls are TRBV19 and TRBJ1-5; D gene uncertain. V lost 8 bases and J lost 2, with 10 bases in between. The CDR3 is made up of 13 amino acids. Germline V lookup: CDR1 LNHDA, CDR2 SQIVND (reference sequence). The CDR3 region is CASQRDGNQPQHF. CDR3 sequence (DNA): TGTGCCAGTCAGAGAGACGGCAATCAGCCCCAGCATTTT.

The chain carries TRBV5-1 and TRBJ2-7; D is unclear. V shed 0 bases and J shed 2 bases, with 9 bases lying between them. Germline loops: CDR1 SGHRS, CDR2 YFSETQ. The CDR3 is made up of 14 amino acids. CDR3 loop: CASSLEQTTYEQYF. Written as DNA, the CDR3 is TGCGCCAGCAGCTTGGAACAGACGACCTACGAGCAGTACTTC.

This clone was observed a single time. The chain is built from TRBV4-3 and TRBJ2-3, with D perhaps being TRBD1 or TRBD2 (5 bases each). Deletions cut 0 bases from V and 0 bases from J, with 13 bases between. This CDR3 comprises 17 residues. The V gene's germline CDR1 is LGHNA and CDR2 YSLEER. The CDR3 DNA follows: TGCGCCAGCAGCCAAGATCCGGGGCTCCTCAGCACAGATACGCAGTATTTT. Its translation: CASSQDPGLLSTDTQYF.

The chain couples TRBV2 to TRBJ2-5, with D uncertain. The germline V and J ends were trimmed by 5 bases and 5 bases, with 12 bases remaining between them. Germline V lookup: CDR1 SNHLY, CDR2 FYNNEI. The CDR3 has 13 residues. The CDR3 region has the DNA TGTGCCAGCAGTCCGGGCCGAATGGAGACCCAGTACTTC. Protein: CASSPGRMETQYF.

In DNA, the CDR3 is TGTGCCAGCAGTACTAGCGGGGGCACAGATACGCAGTATTTT. Protein sequence: CASSTSGGTDTQYF. V and J are TRBV6-4 and TRBJ2-3; 10 bases are shared with TRBD2. The V and J ends lost 5 bases and 1 base, in that order; junction bases with no gene match: 0. Germline assignment: CDR1 MRHNA and CDR2 SNTAGT. The CDR3 contains 14 residues.

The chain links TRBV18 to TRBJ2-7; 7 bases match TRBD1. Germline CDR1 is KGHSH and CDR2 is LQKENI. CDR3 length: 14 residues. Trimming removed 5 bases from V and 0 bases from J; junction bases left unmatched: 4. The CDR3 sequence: CASSSGTDSYEQYF. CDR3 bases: TGTGCCAGCTCATCAGGGACAGACTCCTACGAGCAGTACTTC.

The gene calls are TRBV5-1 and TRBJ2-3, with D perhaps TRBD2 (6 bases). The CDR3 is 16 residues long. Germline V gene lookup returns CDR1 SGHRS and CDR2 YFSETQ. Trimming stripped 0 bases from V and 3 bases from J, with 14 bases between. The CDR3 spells CASSLDGGTGTDTQYF. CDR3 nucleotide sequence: TGCGCCAGCAGCTTGGACGGCGGGACGGGAACAGATACGCAGTATTTT.

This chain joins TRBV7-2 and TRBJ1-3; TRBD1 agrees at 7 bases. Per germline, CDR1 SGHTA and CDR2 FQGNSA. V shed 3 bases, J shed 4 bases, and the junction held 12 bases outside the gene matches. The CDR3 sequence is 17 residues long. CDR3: CASSLGTEALPGNTIYF. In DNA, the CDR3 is TGTGCCAGCAGCTTGGGGACAGAGGCCCTGCCCGGAAACACCATATATTTT.

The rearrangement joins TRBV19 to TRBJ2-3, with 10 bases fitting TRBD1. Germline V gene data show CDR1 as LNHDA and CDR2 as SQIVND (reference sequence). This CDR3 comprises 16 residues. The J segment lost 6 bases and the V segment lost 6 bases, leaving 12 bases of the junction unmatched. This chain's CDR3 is CASRPGQGIFIDTQYF. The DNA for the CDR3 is TGTGCCAGTAGGCCGGGACAGGGGATATTTATCGATACGCAGTATTTT. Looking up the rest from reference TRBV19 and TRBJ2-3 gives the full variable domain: DGGITQSPKYLFRKEGQNVTLSCEQNLNHDAMYWYRQDPGQGLRLIYYSQIVNDFQKGDIAEGYSVSREKKESFPLTVTSAQKNPTAFYLCASRPGQGIFIDTQYFGPGTRLTVL.

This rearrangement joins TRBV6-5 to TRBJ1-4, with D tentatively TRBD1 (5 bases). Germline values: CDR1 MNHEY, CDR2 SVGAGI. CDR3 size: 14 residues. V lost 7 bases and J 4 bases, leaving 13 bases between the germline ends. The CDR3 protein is CASTLGTVNEKLFF. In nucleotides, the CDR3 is TGTGCCAGCACCTTAGGGACTGTTAATGAAAAACTGTTTTTT.

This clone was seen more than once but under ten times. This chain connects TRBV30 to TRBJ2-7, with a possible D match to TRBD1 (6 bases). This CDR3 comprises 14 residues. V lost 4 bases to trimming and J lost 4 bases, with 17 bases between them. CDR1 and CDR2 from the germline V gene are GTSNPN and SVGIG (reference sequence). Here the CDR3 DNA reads TGTGCCTGGATGGGGCCGGGACACCGGTACGAGCAGTACTTC. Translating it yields CAWMGPGHRYEQYF.

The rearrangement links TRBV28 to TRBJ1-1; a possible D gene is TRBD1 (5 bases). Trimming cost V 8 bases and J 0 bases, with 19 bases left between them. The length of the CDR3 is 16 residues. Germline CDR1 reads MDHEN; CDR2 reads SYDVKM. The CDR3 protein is CASGPARQNMNTEAFF. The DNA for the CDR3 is TGTGCCAGCGGCCCGGCCCGACAGAACATGAACACTGAAGCTTTCTTT.

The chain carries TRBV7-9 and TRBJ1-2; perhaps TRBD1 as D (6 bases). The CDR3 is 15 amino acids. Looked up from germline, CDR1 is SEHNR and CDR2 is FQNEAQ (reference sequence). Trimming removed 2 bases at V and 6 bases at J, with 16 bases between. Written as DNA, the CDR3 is TGTGCCAGCAGCTTAACGAGGGGGGAATTAGATGGCTACACCTTC. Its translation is CASSLTRGELDGYTF.

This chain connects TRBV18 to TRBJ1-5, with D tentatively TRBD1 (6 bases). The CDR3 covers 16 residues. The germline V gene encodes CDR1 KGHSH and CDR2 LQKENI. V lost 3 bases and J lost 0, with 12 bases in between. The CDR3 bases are TGTGCCAGCTCACCGTCAGGGGTCTATAGCAATCAGCCCCAGCATTTT. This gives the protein CASSPSGVYSNQPQHF. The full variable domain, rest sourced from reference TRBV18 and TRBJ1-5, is NAGVMQNPRHLVRRRGQEARLRCSPMKGHSHVYWYRQLPEEGLKFMVYLQKENIIDESGMPKERFSAEFPKEGPSILRIQQVVRGDSAAYFCASSPSGVYSNQPQHFGDGTRLSIL.